A selection of T cell receptor beta chains follows, all from one sample in a study of blood T cells in healthy people across ages. MiXCR, applied by TCRdb to the 5' RACE reads, yields one record per CDR3 protein. Of 1.8 million or so distinct CDR3 sequences listed, 39% were seen once; the top ten hold around 23%. Sequencing used blood. These receptors all come from a human donor in good health. The CDR3 runs from the conserved cysteine through the conserved F or W. Fields, in order: D gene, J gene, clone size, V gene, CDR3 DNA, CDR3 protein. A D gene is named only where the DNA matches it firmly. Clone size is given for some rows only: seen once, a few or many times, or a class if the clone is expanded.

>TRBD1|TRBJ2-7|few|TRBV7-2
TGTGCCAGCAGCGTTTTTACAGGGGAGACCTACGAGCAGTACTTC
CASSVFTGETYEQYF
>-|TRBJ1-2|-|TRBV7-2
TGTGCCAGCAGCTTAATAGACTATGGCTACACCTTC
CASSLIDYGYTF
>TRBD2|TRBJ2-2|-|TRBV29-1
TGCAGCGTACGGGTAGCGGGGGACACCGGGGAGCTGTTTTTT
CSVRVAGDTGELFF
>-|TRBJ2-5|few|TRBV10-3
TGTGCCATCAGTGAGTCCCCCTCATCCGACGAGACCCAGTACTTC
CAISESPSSDETQYF
>-|TRBJ1-2|-|TRBV20-1
TGCAGTGCTAGACCTGCAGGGAGCCTGCCCTATGGCTACACCTTC
CSARPAGSLPYGYTF
>TRBD2|TRBJ2-5|few|TRBV25-1
TGTGCCAGCAGTGACGGGGGGGAGACCCAGTACTTC
CASSDGGETQYF
>TRBD2|TRBJ2-1|few|TRBV7-2
TGTGCCAGCAGCTCTCCACCCGGGACTAGCTTTTACAATGAGCAGTTCTTC
CASSSPPGTSFYNEQFF
>TRBD2|TRBJ2-5|many|TRBV7-2
TGTGCCAGCAGCTTAGCCCTAGCGGGGGAGACCCAGTACTTC
CASSLALAGETQYF
>-|TRBJ2-6|few|TRBV4-3
TGCGCCAGCAGCCAATTGGTAGCGCCATGGGCCAACGTCCTGACTTTC
CASSQLVAPWANVLTF
>-|TRBJ2-3|few|TRBV5-1
TGCGCCAGCAGCGCAGCCTTATCAGATACGCAGTATTTT
CASSAALSDTQYF
>-|TRBJ1-2|-|TRBV5-1
TGCGCCAGCAGCGCTCGTATGACAGGCCGGGGTTTCTATGGCTACACCTTC
CASSARMTGRGFYGYTF
>TRBD1|TRBJ2-7|-|TRBV28
TGTGCCAGCAGTGGACAGGTTTACGAGCAGTACTTC
CASSGQVYEQYF
>-|TRBJ2-3|-|TRBV18
TGTGCCAGCTCACCCTTCCAGGGGATATCAGATACGCAGTATTTT
CASSPFQGISDTQYF
>TRBD1|TRBJ2-7|few|TRBV11-2
TGTGCCAGCAGCTCCCACCCCGGGACAGAAGTGGGCGAGCAGTACTTC
CASSSHPGTEVGEQYF
>-|TRBJ1-2|-|TRBV29-1
TGCAGCGTTACCCCGCTATATGGCTACACCTTC
CSVTPLYGYTF
>TRBD1|TRBJ2-2|-|TRBV29-1
TGCAGCGTCCCGGGACAGCAAACCGGGGAGCTGTTTTTT
CSVPGQQTGELFF
>-|TRBJ1-2|-|TRBV18
TGTGCCAGCTCACCCCATCCCGACGTGTCTAACTATGGCTACACCTTC
CASSPHPDVSNYGYTF
>TRBD1|TRBJ2-5|many|TRBV6-2/TRBV6-3
TGTGCCAGCAGTTACCGGACAGGGGGAGAGACCCAGTACTTC
CASSYRTGGETQYF
>-|TRBJ1-2|many|TRBV29-1
TGCAGCGTTGAAGATAGTGGGGGGACTAACTATGGCTACACCTTC
CSVEDSGGTNYGYTF
>-|TRBJ2-7|few|TRBV10-3
TGTGCCATCAGTTCCGACAGAGCGTACGAGCAGTACTTC
CAISSDRAYEQYF
>-|TRBJ2-1|few|TRBV6-5
TGTGCCAGCACAACGGGTGCGGGGCATTACAATGAGCAGTTCTTC
CASTTGAGHYNEQFF
>-|TRBJ2-7|few|TRBV7-9
TGTGCCAGCAGCCGAACCTTCACGACAGATAACTACGAGCAGTACTTC
CASSRTFTTDNYEQYF
>TRBD1|TRBJ1-5|few|TRBV27
TGTGCCAGCAACGTACAGGGGGCTGGAGGGCCTCAGCATTTT
CASNVQGAGGPQHF
>-|TRBJ2-2|once|TRBV5-6
TGTGCCAGCAGATCGGGACCCAGCTTACTGTTTTTT
CASRSGPSLLFF
>-|TRBJ2-1|-|TRBV3-1
TGTGCCAGCAGCCAAGATTGGCGAGAGCAGTTCTTC
CASSQDWREQFF
>-|TRBJ2-3|-|TRBV27
TGTGCCAGCAGTTCACCCGATGATACAGATACGCAGTATTTT
CASSSPDDTDTQYF
>-|TRBJ2-3|-|TRBV4-3
TGCGCCAGCAGCCAAGAGGGCCTTGACACAGATACGCAGTATTTT
CASSQEGLDTDTQYF
>-|TRBJ1-1|-|TRBV3-1
TGTGCCAGCAGCCACTCTTCCTTCACGAACACTGAAGCTTTCTTT
CASSHSSFTNTEAFF
>-|TRBJ2-7|-|TRBV7-9
TGTGCCAGCAGCTTAAACAGAGGGGAGGACCTAACCTACGAGCAGTACTTC
CASSLNRGEDLTYEQYF
>TRBD1|TRBJ1-2|-|TRBV5-6
TGTGCCAGCAGCTTGGGAAGCGCAGGGGGAGGATTGAGCTATGGCTACACCTTC
CASSLGSAGGGLSYGYTF
>-|TRBJ1-2|few|TRBV11-3
TGTGCCAGCAGCTCCGGTTGGGGCTATGGCTACACCTTC
CASSSGWGYGYTF
>-|TRBJ2-7|many|TRBV29-1
TGCAGCGTTGAACAGCAGGGAACACCCTACGAGCAGTACTTC
CSVEQQGTPYEQYF
>-|TRBJ2-5|once|TRBV4-1
TGCGCCAGCAGCCAAGGACAAAGGCCCCAAGAGACCCAGTACTTC
CASSQGQRPQETQYF
>-|TRBJ2-7|many|TRBV12-3/TRBV12-4
TGTGCCAGCAGTCGGGGTCAGGGTAGCTACGAGCAGTACTTC
CASSRGQGSYEQYF
>-|TRBJ2-7|-|TRBV27
TGTGCCAGCAGTCCAGGTTGGGGGGGGCTCTACGAGCAGTACTTC
CASSPGWGGLYEQYF
>TRBD2|TRBJ2-1|-|TRBV20-1
TGCAGTGCTTTAGCGGGGGAACCCTACAATGAGCGGTTCTTC
CSALAGEPYNERFF